This entry lists 19 T cell receptor beta chains sequenced from one sample in a study of beta chain features in type 1 diabetes. TCRB transcripts that were expressed got sequenced, as all of the isolated RNA had been reverse transcribed. Sequencing was performed with immunoSEQ multiplex PCR; in TCRdb, only in-frame clones are kept and a portion is missing. The data show 810,000 or so clones, roughly a sixth seen once. The specimen sequenced was naive CD4+ T cells from blood. The receptors were gathered from a woman aged 18-29 years in good health.

V is TRBV7-2 and J is TRBJ2-3; D not certain. The germline V gene has CDR1 SGHTA and CDR2 FQGNSA. Trimming left V 0 bases short and J 2 bases short, with 6 bases between. This CDR3 comprises 14 residues. This chain's CDR3 is CASSLAGFTDTQYF. CDR3 coding DNA: TGTGCCAGCAGCTTAGCGGGATTCACAGATACGCAGTATTTT.

This chain joins TRBV7-3 and TRBJ2-3; no firm D call. There are 12 residues in the CDR3. Trimming took off 4 bases at V and 2 bases at J, with 4 bases between the two ends. Germline-derived CDR1 and CDR2 are SGHTA and FQGTGA. The CDR3 spells CASSSLTDTQYF. CDR3 coding DNA: TGTGCCAGCAGCTCGCTCACAGATACGCAGTATTTT.

V and J are TRBV19 and TRBJ2-5; the D is unclear. Trimming removed 3 bases at V and 3 bases at J, with 11 bases between. Germline CDR1 reads LNHDA; CDR2 reads SQIVND (reference sequence). The CDR3 length is 14 residues. The CDR3: CASSINSPEETQYF. The CDR3 bases are TGTGCCAGTAGTATTAATAGTCCGGAAGAGACCCAGTACTTC.

This clone was recorded a few times. The rearrangement uses TRBV28 and TRBJ1-5; no clear D gene. The V gene's germline CDR1 is MDHEN and CDR2 SYDVKM. The CDR3 is made up of 14 amino acids. V was clipped by 7 bases and J by 7 bases, with 17 bases between them. Here the CDR3 DNA reads TGTGCCAGCACTCTGGGTGGAGGGTACCAGCCCCAGCATTTT. Amino acid sequence: CASTLGGGYQPQHF.

The J gene is TRBJ2-7, the V gene TRBV7-2; D may be TRBD2 (6 bases). Germline values: CDR1 SGHTA, CDR2 FQGNSA. Trimming left V 1 base short and J 5 bases short, with 12 bases between. The CDR3 runs 14 residues. CDR3 coding DNA: TGTGCCAGCAGCTTAGTGCGGGAAGTAAACGAGCAGTACTTC. It yields the protein CASSLVREVNEQYF.

This clone was counted between two and nine times. The J gene is TRBJ1-5, the V gene TRBV10-3, with D perhaps TRBD1 (6 bases). The ends were cut back, 11 bases at V and 0 bases at J, with 14 bases in the middle. This CDR3 is built from 14 residues. Germline V gives CDR1 ENHRY, CDR2 SYGVKD. CDR3 sequence: CASGGTNSNQPQHF. The CDR3 nucleotides read TGTGCCTCGGGGGGCACTAATAGCAATCAGCCCCAGCATTTT.

A few counts support this clone. The rearrangement uses TRBV5-6 and TRBJ1-1; D gene ambiguous. Trimming shortened V by 2 bases and J by 8 bases, and 19 bases separated the two germline ends. The CDR3 is made up of 15 amino acids. Germline values: CDR1 SGHDT, CDR2 YYEEEE. In nucleotides, the CDR3 is TGTGCCAGCAGCTTCATGACTTGGGAACGGACGGAAGCTTTCTTT. Translated, it gives CASSFMTWERTEAFF.

In its sample, this clone was seen many times. The chain couples TRBV28 to TRBJ2-1, with 7 positions matching TRBD1. Germline trimming cut 4 bases from V and 14 bases from J; bases unmatched to any gene: 11. The CDR3 length is 13 residues. CDR1 and CDR2 from the germline V gene are MDHEN and SYDVKM. CDR3 DNA sequence: TGTGCCAGCAGTTCCGGACAGGACGAATGTAAGTTCTTC. Its translation is CASSSGQDECKFF.

This clone came up a few times. The genes are TRBV7-9 and TRBJ2-5, with no clear D. The CDR3 runs 11 residues. V was trimmed by 1 base and J by 14 bases, leaving 11 bases between them. CDR1 SEHNR and CDR2 FQNEAQ come from the germline V gene (reference sequence). CDR3 DNA sequence: TGTGCCAGCAGCTTAGAGGACGGTGGATACTTC. This gives the protein CASSLEDGGYF.

There are a few counts of this clone. The V gene is TRBV7-2, the J gene TRBJ2-7; TRBD1 is a possible D gene (5 bases). The germline gives CDR1 SGHTA, CDR2 FQGNSA. Trimming removed 2 bases from V and 3 bases from J, with 5 bases in between. This CDR3 comprises 12 residues. This CDR3 is CASSLRGYEQYF. CDR3 nucleotide sequence: TGTGCCAGCAGCTTAAGGGGCTACGAGCAGTACTTC.

This clone has a count of ten or more. The V call is TRBV14, the J call TRBJ2-1; D is uncertain. Trimming left V 4 bases short and J 3 bases short, with 10 bases between. The CDR3 has 14 amino acids. The germline CDR1 and CDR2 sequences are SGHDN and FVKESK. The CDR3 protein is CASSPDGFYNEQFF. DNA for the CDR3: TGTGCCAGCAGCCCGGACGGCTTCTACAATGAGCAGTTCTTC.

This chain connects TRBV6-1 to TRBJ1-4; the match to TRBD1 covers 8 bases. The germline gives CDR1 MNHNS, CDR2 SASEGT. This CDR3 is 15 amino acids long. J lost 8 bases, V lost 6 bases, and 11 bases had no gene match. CDR3 protein: CASRSPDRVNEKLFF. The CDR3 DNA follows: TGTGCCAGCAGGTCGCCGGACAGGGTAAACGAAAAACTGTTTTTT.

This clone was observed a few times. The chain employs TRBV7-2 and TRBJ1-2; unclear D gene. Trimming removed 5 bases from V and 4 bases from J, with 8 bases in between. The germline gives CDR1 SGHTA, CDR2 FQGNSA. This CDR3 comprises 12 residues. Here the CDR3 DNA reads TGTGCCAGCAGCACCAACGGCTATGGCTACACCTTC. Protein: CASSTNGYGYTF. Full variable domain (outside the CDR3, taken from reference TRBV7-2 and TRBJ1-2): GAGVSQSPSNKVTEKGKDVELRCDPISGHTALYWYRQSLGQGLEFLIYFQGNSAPDKSGLPSDRFSAERTGGSVSTLTIQRTQQEDSAVYLCASSTNGYGYTFGSGTRLTVV.

V gene TRBV7-2 combines with J gene TRBJ2-5; 11 nucleotides align to TRBD2. This CDR3 is 14 amino acids long. J gave up 4 bases and V 6 bases, and 4 bases lay outside the gene matches. The germline gives CDR1 SGHTA, CDR2 FQGNSA. The CDR3 coding sequence is TGTGCCAGCAGTAGCGGGAGGGCCGCAGAGACCCAGTACTTC. This codes for CASSSGRAAETQYF.

This clone was observed a few times. V usage is TRBV7-8 and J usage is TRBJ1-5, with TRBD1 identical over 7 bases. Trimming cost V 1 base and J 6 bases; bases outside gene matches: 6. The germline V gene has CDR1 SGHVS and CDR2 FQNEAQ. The CDR3 covers 15 residues. The CDR3 DNA reads as TGTGCCAGCAGCTTAGGGCAGGGGGGAGCTCAGCCCCAGCATTTT. Its protein is CASSLGQGGAQPQHF. Complete variable domain (other parts from reference TRBV7-8 and TRBJ1-5): GAGVSQSPRYKVAKRGQDVALRCDPISGHVSLFWYQQALGQGPEFLTYFQNEAQLDKSGLPSDRFFAERPEGSVSTLKIQRTQQEDSAVYLCASSLGQGGAQPQHFGDGTRLSIL.

This chain connects TRBV4-3 to TRBJ2-5; D is possibly TRBD2 (6 bases). The germline gives CDR1 LGHNA, CDR2 YSLEER. CDR3 length: 15 residues. Deletions cut 2 bases from V and 5 bases from J, with 15 bases between. In nucleotides, the CDR3 is TGCGCCAGCAGCCAATTTCTTGGAGGAGGGGAGACCCAGTACTTC. Translated, it gives CASSQFLGGGETQYF.

This chain links TRBV19 with TRBJ2-1; 13 nucleotides match TRBD2. Germline CDR1 is LNHDA and CDR2 is SQIVND (reference sequence). With V trimmed by 4 bases and J by 1 base, 4 bases remained unmatched. The CDR3 spans 17 residues. DNA for the CDR3: TGTGCCAGTAGTACAAGGACTAGCGGGAGATCCTACAATGAGCAGTTCTTC. Its translation: CASSTRTSGRSYNEQFF.

The V and J genes are TRBV9 and TRBJ2-3; no clear D. The germline V gene has CDR1 SGDLS and CDR2 YYNGEE. Trimming pared 1 base from V and 2 bases from J, leaving 11 bases between. The CDR3 is 15 residues long. The CDR3 sequence is CASSVRGFFTDTQYF. CDR3 in DNA: TGTGCCAGCAGCGTACGAGGTTTTTTCACAGATACGCAGTATTTT.

The V call is TRBV11-2, the J call TRBJ2-4, with D tentatively TRBD2 (7 bases). Germline V lookup: CDR1 SGHAT, CDR2 FQNNGV. The CDR3 contains 16 residues. V lost 4 bases and J 0 bases, leaving 13 bases between the germline ends. CDR3: CASSWGGLTAKNIQYF. The CDR3 DNA sequence: TGTGCCAGCAGCTGGGGGGGCCTTACAGCCAAAAACATTCAGTACTTC.